This section outlines one TCR beta chain sequence together with its context. Its antigen is unidentified. This entry comes from a study of cytomegalovirus exposure and HLA in healthy donors. General observations from the study: Published work reported that the classifier diagnosed cytomegalovirus status with high specificity and sensitivity.

The V end lost 6 bases, the J end lost 5 bases, and 8 bases lay between the germline ends. CDR1 is SGHRS, CDR2 YFSETQ, per germline. This CDR3 has 11 amino acids. With 60 Vbeta and 13 Jbeta primers, the PCR was carried out. Clones were read by immunoSEQ multiplex PCR, and TCRdb kept only the in-frame ones, dropping some. In the table there are about 94,000 clones, around two thirds of which are singletons. Sequencing used PBMCs. The clonotype comes from a man younger than 40 in good health and CMV-seronegative. V is TRBV5-1 and J is TRBJ1-1; TRBD1 is a possible D gene (5 bases). Written as DNA, the CDR3 is TGCGCCAGCACCGGGGGAACTGAAGCTTTCTTT. Translated, it gives CASTGGTEAFF.